This is a list of T cell receptor beta chains from one sample in a study of OX40 agonist ivuxolimab in advanced cancers. The table came from immunoSEQ multiplex PCR; TCRdb's copy has only in-frame clones and leaves some out. The data contain over 70,000 clones, roughly 85% of them seen just once; the ten biggest clones take up roughly 2.1%. The material sequenced was CD4+ or CD8+ T cells sorted from blood, taken in a trial of the OX40 agonist ivuxolimab. Every receptor here comes from an adult with an advanced solid tumor such as melanoma, head and neck, liver or kidney cancer. The conserved cysteine and the conserved F or W are not part of the CDR3 here. A D gene is named only where the DNA matches it firmly.

j_call v_call d_call cdr3_aa
TRBJ2-3 TRBV9 . ASSVGGDTDTQY
TRBJ1-5 TRBV11-2 . ASSFAQVLNQPQH
TRBJ2-2 TRBV5-5 . ASSLYAGASTGELF
TRBJ1-4 TRBV5-1 . ASSLELGPGDEKLF
TRBJ1-5 TRBV28 . ASSWGNQPQH
TRBJ2-5 TRBV9 . ASSAQGGGETQY
TRBJ2-5 TRBV5-1 TRBD2 ASSLVPSGGKQETQY
TRBJ1-2 TRBV2 . ASSGDDYGYT
TRBJ2-7 TRBV30 TRBD2 AWSPGLAGGSYEQY
TRBJ2-3 TRBV29-1 . SVEDRPDTQY
TRBJ1-4 TRBV19 TRBD1 ASWDRALSEKLF
TRBJ1-5 TRBV28 TRBD1 ASIPGGAGGLPAFYSNQPQH
TRBJ1-1 TRBV6-6 . ASSYLGREAF
TRBJ2-3 TRBV28 TRBD2 ASSLSFSGSTDTQY
TRBJ2-3 TRBV5-1 TRBD2 ASTGTSGGGSQY
TRBJ2-3 TRBV4-1 . ASSQGGRILDTQY
TRBJ2-7 TRBV7-2 . ASSLSLRPAYEQY
TRBJ1-4 TRBV19 . ASKEAGRGYEKLF
TRBJ2-5 TRBV10-3 . AISEGQQETQY
TRBJ1-5 TRBV5-6 . ASSLGGRPRPQH
TRBJ1-5 TRBV29-1 TRBD1 SVGGQGAGQPQH
TRBJ2-5 TRBV29-1 TRBD1 SGGQGQGETQY
TRBJ2-5 TRBV6-5 . ASSYSHRETQY
TRBJ1-4 TRBV6-1 TRBD1 ASSEALLDGQGNEKLF
TRBJ1-2 TRBV4-1 TRBD1 ASSYIGTGGAGYT
TRBJ2-7 TRBV5-6 . ASSLGKDYEQY
TRBJ1-2 TRBV6-1 . ASSEVGRVGDGYT
TRBJ2-1 TRBV7-2 TRBD1 ASSLRTGYDEQF
TRBJ1-4 TRBV5-1 . ASCERQEDEKLF
TRBJ2-5 TRBV7-9 TRBD2 ASSLTKAGGWETQY